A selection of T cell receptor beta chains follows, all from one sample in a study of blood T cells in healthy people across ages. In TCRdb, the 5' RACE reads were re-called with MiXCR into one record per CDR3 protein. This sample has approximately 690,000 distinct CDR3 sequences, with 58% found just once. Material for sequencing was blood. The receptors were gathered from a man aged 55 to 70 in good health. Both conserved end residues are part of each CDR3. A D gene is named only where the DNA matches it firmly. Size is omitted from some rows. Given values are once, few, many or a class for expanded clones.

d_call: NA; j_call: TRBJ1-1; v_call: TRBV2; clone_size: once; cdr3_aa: CASSGGRGAFF; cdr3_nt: TGTGCCAGCAGTGGGGGCAGGGGTGCTTTCTTT
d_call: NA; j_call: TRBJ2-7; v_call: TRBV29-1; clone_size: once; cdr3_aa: CSVEGRGSYEQYF; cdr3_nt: TGCAGCGTTGAGGGCAGGGGCTCCTACGAGCAGTACTTC
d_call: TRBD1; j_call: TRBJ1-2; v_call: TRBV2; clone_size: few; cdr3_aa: CASRPPGQGLYGYTF; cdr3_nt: TGTGCCAGCAGGCCCCCGGGACAGGGCCTCTATGGCTACACCTTC
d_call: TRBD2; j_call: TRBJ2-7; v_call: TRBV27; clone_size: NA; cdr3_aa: CASSFRASGGNSYEQYF; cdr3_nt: TGTGCCAGCAGTTTCCGAGCTAGCGGGGGGAACTCCTACGAGCAGTACTTC
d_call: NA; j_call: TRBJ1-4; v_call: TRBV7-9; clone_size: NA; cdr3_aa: CASSPNDRGGEKLFF; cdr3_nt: TGTGCCAGCAGCCCCAACGACAGAGGAGGCGAAAAACTGTTTTTT
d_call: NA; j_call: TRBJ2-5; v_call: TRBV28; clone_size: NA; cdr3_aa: CASRLGGATYNEQYF; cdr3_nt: TGTGCCAGCAGACTGGGGGGAGCAACCTACAATGAGCAGTACTTC
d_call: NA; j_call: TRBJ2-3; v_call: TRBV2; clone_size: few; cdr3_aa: CASRDARGTDTQYF; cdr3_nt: TGTGCCAGCAGGGATGCAAGGGGCACAGATACGCAGTATTTT
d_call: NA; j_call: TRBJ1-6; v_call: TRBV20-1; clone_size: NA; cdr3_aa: CSARQGYYNSPLHF; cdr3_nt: TGCAGTGCGAGGCAGGGGTACTATAATTCACCCCTCCACTTT
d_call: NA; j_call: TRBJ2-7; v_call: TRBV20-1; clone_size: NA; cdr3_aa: CSATAGYEQYF; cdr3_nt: TGCAGTGCTACTGCGGGCTACGAGCAGTACTTC
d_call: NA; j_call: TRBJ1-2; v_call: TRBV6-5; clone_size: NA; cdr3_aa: CASRRGVTSGYTF; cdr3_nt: TGTGCCAGCAGACGGGGGGTAACCTCTGGCTACACCTTC
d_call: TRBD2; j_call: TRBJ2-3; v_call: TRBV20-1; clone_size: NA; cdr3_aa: CSASTSGALISDTQYF; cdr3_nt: TGCAGTGCTAGCACTAGCGGGGCCCTCATTTCAGATACGCAGTATTTT